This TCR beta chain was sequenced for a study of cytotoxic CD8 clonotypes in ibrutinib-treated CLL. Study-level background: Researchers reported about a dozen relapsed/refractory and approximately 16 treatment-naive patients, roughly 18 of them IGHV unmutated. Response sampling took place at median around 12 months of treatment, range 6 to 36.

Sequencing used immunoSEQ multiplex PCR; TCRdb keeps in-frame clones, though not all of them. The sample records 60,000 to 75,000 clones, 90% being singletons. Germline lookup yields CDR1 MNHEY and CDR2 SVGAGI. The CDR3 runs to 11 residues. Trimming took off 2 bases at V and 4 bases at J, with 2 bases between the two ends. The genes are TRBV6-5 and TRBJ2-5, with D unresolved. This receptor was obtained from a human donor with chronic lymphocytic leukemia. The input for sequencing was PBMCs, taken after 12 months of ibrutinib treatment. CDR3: CASSYLETQYF. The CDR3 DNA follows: TGTGCCAGCAGTTACCTAGAGACCCAGTACTTC.